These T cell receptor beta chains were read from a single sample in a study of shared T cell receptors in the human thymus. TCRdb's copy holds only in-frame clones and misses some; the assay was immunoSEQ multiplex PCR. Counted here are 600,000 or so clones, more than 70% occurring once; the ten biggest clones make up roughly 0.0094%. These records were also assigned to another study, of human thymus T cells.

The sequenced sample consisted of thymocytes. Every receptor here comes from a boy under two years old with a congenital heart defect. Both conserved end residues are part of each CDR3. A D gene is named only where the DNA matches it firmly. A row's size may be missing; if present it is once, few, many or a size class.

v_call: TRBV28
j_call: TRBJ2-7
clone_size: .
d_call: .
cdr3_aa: CASIALSYEQYF
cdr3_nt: TGTGCCAGCATAGCACTAAGCTACGAGCAGTACTTC

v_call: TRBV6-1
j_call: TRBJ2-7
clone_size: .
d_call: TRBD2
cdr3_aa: CASSDGLTGLAYYEQYF
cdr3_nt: TGTGCCAGCAGTGATGGACTAACGGGACTAGCGTACTACGAGCAGTACTTC

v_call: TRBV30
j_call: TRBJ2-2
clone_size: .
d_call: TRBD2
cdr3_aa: CAWSVAPGTSGRGAGELFF
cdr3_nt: TGTGCCTGGAGTGTCGCCCCCGGGACTAGCGGGAGGGGAGCCGGGGAGCTGTTTTTT

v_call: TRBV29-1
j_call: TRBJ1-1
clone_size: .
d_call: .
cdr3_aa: CSVSLREGKTEAFF
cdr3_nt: TGCAGCGTTTCCCTCCGGGAGGGGAAGACTGAAGCTTTCTTT

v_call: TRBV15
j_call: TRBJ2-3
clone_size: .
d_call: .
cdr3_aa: CATSRGYPSGVSTDTQYF
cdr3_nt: TGTGCCACCAGCAGGGGTTACCCCTCAGGGGTCAGCACAGATACGCAGTATTTT

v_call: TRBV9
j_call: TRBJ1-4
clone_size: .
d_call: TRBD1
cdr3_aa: CASSDLTGTTNEKLFF
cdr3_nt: TGTGCCAGCAGCGATCTGACAGGGACAACTAATGAAAAACTGTTTTTT

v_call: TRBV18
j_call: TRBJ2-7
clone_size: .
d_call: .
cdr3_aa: CASSPRGKPYEQYF
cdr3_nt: TGTGCCAGCTCACCGCGAGGCAAACCCTACGAGCAGTACTTC

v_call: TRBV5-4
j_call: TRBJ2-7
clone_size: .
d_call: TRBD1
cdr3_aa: CASENRDRENEQYF
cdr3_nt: TGTGCCAGCGAGAACCGGGACAGAGAAAACGAGCAGTACTTC

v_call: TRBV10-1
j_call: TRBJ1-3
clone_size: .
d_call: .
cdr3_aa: CASSDSDDGNTIYF
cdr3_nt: TGCGCCAGCAGTGACAGCGATGATGGAAACACCATATATTTT

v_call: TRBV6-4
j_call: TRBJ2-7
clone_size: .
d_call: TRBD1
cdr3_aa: CASSDGTGEQYF
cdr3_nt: TGTGCCAGCAGTGACGGGACAGGGGAGCAGTACTTC

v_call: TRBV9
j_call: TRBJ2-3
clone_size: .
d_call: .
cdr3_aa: CASSVDSPEVPTDTQYF
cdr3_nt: TGTGCCAGCAGCGTCGACAGTCCAGAAGTTCCGACAGATACGCAGTATTTT

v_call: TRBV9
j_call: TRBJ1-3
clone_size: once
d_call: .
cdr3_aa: CASRGVESGNTIYF
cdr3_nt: TGTGCCAGCCGTGGAGTCGAGTCTGGAAACACCATATATTTT

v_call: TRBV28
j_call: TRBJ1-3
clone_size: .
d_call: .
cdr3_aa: CASTLSVPGVSSGNTIYF
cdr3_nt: TGTGCCAGCACTCTTAGCGTACCAGGGGTGAGCTCTGGAAACACCATATATTTT

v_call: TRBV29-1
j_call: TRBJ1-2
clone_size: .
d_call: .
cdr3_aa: CSVGGGSYYGYTF
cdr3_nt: TGCAGCGTTGGGGGGGGGTCTTACTATGGCTACACCTTC

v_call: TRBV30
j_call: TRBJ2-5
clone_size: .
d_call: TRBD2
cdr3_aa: CAWSNRDLGLAGIQETQYF
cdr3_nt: TGTGCCTGGAGTAACCGGGATTTGGGGCTAGCGGGGATCCAAGAGACCCAGTACTTC

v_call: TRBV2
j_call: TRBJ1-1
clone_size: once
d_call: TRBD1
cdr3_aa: CASSDHRDRSPAEAFF
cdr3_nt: TGTGCCAGCAGTGATCACAGGGACAGGAGCCCGGCCGAAGCTTTCTTT

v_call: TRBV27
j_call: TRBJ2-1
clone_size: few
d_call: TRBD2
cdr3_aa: CASSPTSGRVNEQFF
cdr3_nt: TGTGCCAGCAGCCCGACTAGCGGGAGGGTTAATGAGCAGTTCTTC

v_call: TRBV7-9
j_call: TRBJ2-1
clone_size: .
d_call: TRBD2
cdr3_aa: CASSLRGLAGLSYNEQFF
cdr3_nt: TGTGCCAGCAGCTTAAGAGGACTAGCGGGACTCTCCTACAATGAGCAGTTCTTC